Presented here are 24 T cell receptor beta chains from one specimen sequenced in a study of blood T cell repertoires in COVID-19. Sequencing was performed with immunoSEQ multiplex PCR; in TCRdb, only in-frame clones are kept and a portion is missing. The sample holds 150,000 to 200,000 clones, 70% to 90% seen once. Input material: peripheral blood. The source is a man between 60 and 70 years old with COVID-19, enrolled during active disease.

J is TRBJ1-5 and V is TRBV7-9, with 9 nucleotides matching TRBD1. This CDR3 contains 17 residues. Germline V CDR1 and CDR2: SEHNR, FQNEAQ (reference sequence). The J segment lost 2 bases and the V segment lost 5 bases, leaving 10 bases of the junction unmatched. The DNA of the CDR3 is TGTGCCAGCAGCCCACAGGGGGCTCCTGGGGGCAATCAGCCCCAGCATTTT. Amino acid sequence: CASSPQGAPGGNQPQHF.

The genes are TRBV6-2 or TRBV6-3 and TRBJ2-7, with D possibly matching TRBD1 (5 bases). CDR1 and CDR2 from the germline V gene are MNHEY and SVGEGT. CDR3 length equals 12 residues. Trimming shortened V by 3 bases and J by 5 bases, and 8 bases separated the two germline ends. In nucleotides, the CDR3 is TGTGCCAGCAGTTATGGACAACACGAGCAGTACTTC. Translation gives CASSYGQHEQYF.

The chain carries TRBV6-5 and TRBJ1-1, with a weak D call TRBD1 (5 bases). The V gene's germline CDR1 is MNHEY and CDR2 SVGAGI. The CDR3 extends over 15 amino acids. The V and J ends lost 6 bases and 5 bases respectively, with 19 bases between them. This CDR3 is CASSPGGSARTEAFF. The CDR3 DNA is TGTGCCAGCAGCCCCGGGGGGTCTGCAAGGACTGAAGCTTTCTTT.

The chain is built from TRBV29-1 and TRBJ1-2, with D uncertain. The CDR3 extends over 15 amino acids. Germline assignment: CDR1 SQVTM and CDR2 ANQGSEA. V was trimmed by 6 bases and J by 2 bases, leaving 19 bases between them. CDR3 in DNA: TGCAGCGTCGGCCACGTGGAGGCCATGAACTATGGCTACACCTTC. As protein: CSVGHVEAMNYGYTF.

This chain uses TRBV30 with TRBJ2-7; D may be TRBD2 (6 bases). Trimming removed 2 bases from V and 1 base from J, with 15 bases in between. There are 15 residues in the CDR3. The germline CDR1 and CDR2 sequences are GTSNPN and SVGIG (reference sequence). CDR3: CAWSKEGLLSYEQYF. In DNA form, the CDR3 reads TGTGCCTGGAGTAAGGAGGGGCTACTATCCTACGAGCAGTACTTC.

This clone came up a few times. This chain uses TRBV5-1 with TRBJ1-3, with D hard to call. Trimming shortened V by 0 bases and J by 8 bases, and 9 bases separated the two germline ends. This CDR3 spans 13 amino acids. Germline V gene data show CDR1 as SGHRS and CDR2 as YFSETQ. The CDR3 here is CASSLVPGDTIYF. The CDR3 nucleotides are TGCGCCAGCAGCTTGGTTCCGGGTGACACCATATATTTT.

V gene TRBV6-2 or TRBV6-3 combines with J gene TRBJ2-3; TRBD2 is a possible D gene (6 bases). This CDR3 is built from 17 residues. V was clipped by 0 bases and J by 0 bases, with 13 bases between them. Germline V gene sequence: CDR1 MNHEY, CDR2 SVGEGT. The CDR3 loop reads CASSYSGGRGSTDTQYF. CDR3 in DNA: TGTGCCAGCAGTTACTCGGGAGGCCGTGGAAGCACAGATACGCAGTATTTT.

V and J are TRBV4-1 and TRBJ2-4, with 14 bases aligning to TRBD2. Germline CDR1 is MGHRA and CDR2 is YSYEKL. This CDR3 region has 15 residues. V gave up 2 bases and J gave up 10 bases; unmatched junction bases: 4. CDR3 in amino acids: CASSQKGLAGEIQYF. CDR3 nucleotide sequence: TGCGCCAGCAGCCAAAAGGGACTAGCGGGAGAGATTCAGTACTTC.

The rearrangement links TRBV11-2 to TRBJ1-1, with 10 positions matching TRBD1. Germline CDR1 SGHAT, CDR2 FQNNGV. This CDR3 has 13 residues. With 5 bases clipped from V and 12 bases from J, the junction kept 9 bases outside the gene matches. The CDR3 here is CASSPPPGQGPFF. The CDR3 DNA sequence: TGTGCCAGCAGCCCCCCACCGGGACAGGGGCCTTTCTTT.

This clone occurred once. The rearrangement uses TRBV7-3 and TRBJ2-2; 10 positions agree with TRBD1. Per the germline V gene, CDR1 is SGHTA and CDR2 is FQGTGA. The CDR3 has 16 residues. The ends lost 1 base at V and 6 bases at J; junction bases unmatched: 5. The CDR3 loop reads CASSLRDRGGPGELFF. For the CDR3, the DNA is TGTGCCAGCAGCTTAAGGGACAGGGGAGGTCCCGGGGAGCTGTTTTTT.

This clone was seen more than once but under ten times. The chain has TRBV7-2 and TRBJ1-2; weak D call: TRBD1 (6 bases). The CDR3 is 17 residues long. Trimming shortened V by 5 bases and J by 7 bases, and 26 bases separated the two germline ends. Per germline, CDR1 SGHTA and CDR2 FQGNSA. The CDR3: CASSPDSTGKPISGYTF. The CDR3 DNA reads TGTGCCAGCAGCCCGGATAGTACAGGGAAACCCATATCTGGCTACACCTTC.

The CDR3 sequence is CASSVVGGGALDTQYF. CDR3 sequence (DNA): TGTGCCAGCAGCGTAGTTGGCGGGGGGGCCTTAGATACGCAGTATTTT. The rearrangement links TRBV9 to TRBJ2-3, with 9 positions matching TRBD2. Germline V lookup: CDR1 SGDLS, CDR2 YYNGEE. CDR3 length: 16 residues. V was pared by 0 bases and J by 5 bases, with 7 bases of the junction left unmatched.

The V and J genes are TRBV6-6 and TRBJ1-6; the D gene is possibly TRBD1 (6 bases). CDR1 MNHNY and CDR2 SVGAGI come from the germline V gene (reference sequence). V was clipped by 5 bases and J by 10 bases, with 12 bases between them. The CDR3 totals 13 residues. CDR3 protein: CASSAQGYSPLHF. The CDR3 nucleotides are TGTGCCAGCAGTGCCCAGGGGTACTCACCCCTCCACTTT.

The chain joins TRBV12-3 or TRBV12-4 to TRBJ2-1; D uncertain. The length of the CDR3 is 13 residues. Trimming shortened V by 3 bases and J by 4 bases, and 7 bases separated the two germline ends. CDR3 DNA: TGTGCCAGCAGTTTGGTGGCATACAATGAGCAGTTCTTC. Its translation is CASSLVAYNEQFF.

This clone has only one observation. DNA of the CDR3: TGTGCCACCAGCGGTCCGGGACATACGAACACTGAAGCTTTCTTT. Its protein product is CATSGPGHTNTEAFF. The gene calls are TRBV24-1 and TRBJ1-1; D is possibly TRBD1 (6 bases). Germline loops: CDR1 KGHDR, CDR2 SFDVKD. V was clipped by 7 bases and J by 1 base, with 15 bases between them. This CDR3 spans 15 amino acids.

The genes are TRBV27 and TRBJ1-2; TRBD1 aligns across 9 bases. The V and J ends lost 3 bases and 4 bases, in that order; junction bases with no gene match: 6. Per germline, CDR1 MNHEY and CDR2 SMNVEV (reference sequence). The CDR3 length is 15 residues. CDR3 sequence reads: CASSFGQGKGYGYTF. In nucleotides, the CDR3 is TGTGCCAGCAGTTTTGGACAGGGGAAAGGCTATGGCTACACCTTC.

This rearrangement joins TRBV5-1 to TRBJ2-1; 9 bases line up with TRBD1. The junction had 2 bases not matched to a gene; V was cut back by 4 bases and J by 3 bases. The CDR3 consists of 14 residues. In germline, CDR1 is SGHRS, CDR2 YFSETQ. The CDR3 loop is CASSPGQGYNEQFF. The CDR3 region has the DNA TGCGCCAGCAGCCCGGGACAGGGCTACAATGAGCAGTTCTTC.

The J gene is TRBJ1-1, the V gene TRBV9, with 7 positions matching TRBD1. This CDR3 has 16 amino acids. J was trimmed by 1 base and V by 0 bases; bases with no gene match: 6. Germline loops: CDR1 SGDLS, CDR2 YYNGEE. The CDR3 is CASSVGPTGTNTEAFF. As DNA, the CDR3 is TGTGCCAGCAGCGTAGGGCCGACAGGGACGAACACTGAAGCTTTCTTT.

V gene TRBV27 combines with J gene TRBJ1-2; D might be TRBD1 (6 bases). CDR1 MNHEY and CDR2 SMNVEV come from the germline V gene (reference sequence). The CDR3 has 14 amino acids. V gave up 8 bases and J gave up 1 base, with 14 bases separating them. The CDR3 DNA sequence: TGTGCCAGCGGAAAACAGGGAAATAACTATGGCTACACCTTC. Encoded protein: CASGKQGNNYGYTF.

This sequence joins TRBV2 and TRBJ1-4, with 7 bases lining up with TRBD1. CDR1 is SNHLY and CDR2 is FYNNEI in the germline V gene. V lost 7 bases, J lost 4 bases, and 6 bases stayed unmatched. The CDR3 length is 14 residues. The CDR3 sequence: CASTSDRVNEKLFF. DNA for the CDR3: TGTGCCAGCACCTCAGACAGGGTTAATGAAAAACTGTTTTTT.

The CDR3 reads CASSQHGQGNTEAFF. CDR3 DNA sequence: TGCGCCAGCAGCCAACACGGACAGGGAAACACTGAAGCTTTCTTT. The rearrangement joins TRBV4-1 to TRBJ1-1, with 8 bases that match TRBD1. With V trimmed by 2 bases and J by 2 bases, 4 bases remained unmatched. The CDR3 contains 15 residues. Germline-derived CDR1 and CDR2 are MGHRA and YSYEKL.

The count of this clone is one. The chain carries TRBV7-2 and TRBJ2-2, with D hard to call. V was clipped by 0 bases and J by 1 base, with 6 bases between them. CDR3 length: 15 amino acids. Germline lookup yields CDR1 SGHTA and CDR2 FQGNSA. The CDR3 protein is CASSLARGNTGELFF. CDR3 nucleotides: TGTGCCAGCAGCTTAGCCCGCGGGAACACCGGGGAGCTGTTTTTT.

This chain joins TRBV28 and TRBJ1-5, with D perhaps TRBD1 (6 bases). Germline CDR1 and CDR2: MDHEN and SYDVKM. V was trimmed by 6 bases and J by 0 bases, leaving 24 bases between them. The CDR3 loop spans 19 amino acids. The CDR3 DNA reads as TGTGCCAGCAGCGACAAAAGTTTTTCGGGACACCATAGCAATCAGCCCCAGCATTTT. It yields the protein CASSDKSFSGHHSNQPQHF.

The chain uses TRBV7-2 and TRBJ2-5, with D perhaps TRBD1 (5 bases). Trimming shortened V by 1 base and J by 5 bases, and 14 bases separated the two germline ends. The CDR3 totals 15 residues. Germline CDR1 reads SGHTA; CDR2 reads FQGNSA. CDR3 in DNA: TGTGCCAGCAGCTTAGAGGCACAGCCAGGGGAGACCCAGTACTTC. Its protein product is CASSLEAQPGETQYF.